These 29 T cell receptor beta chains were sequenced from one sample in a study of blood T cell repertoires in COVID-19. Sequencing used immunoSEQ multiplex PCR; TCRdb keeps in-frame clones, though not all of them. The sample lists 85,000 to 100,000 clones; around three quarters were seen once. Sample: peripheral blood. These receptors originate from a man between 50 and 59 years old who had recovered from COVID-19.

This clone was detected only once. The gene calls are TRBV10-3 and TRBJ2-2; unclear D gene. The CDR3 runs to 15 residues. Trimming left V 5 bases short and J 0 bases short, with 10 bases between. CDR1 ENHRY and CDR2 SYGVKD come from the germline V gene. CDR3 loop: CAISWSLPNTGELFF. The CDR3 DNA reads as TGTGCCATCAGTTGGTCACTGCCGAACACCGGGGAGCTGTTTTTT.

The CDR3 protein is CASSQGNSLIAYGYTF. In nucleotides, the CDR3 is TGTGCCAGCAGCCAAGGAAACAGTTTAATTGCCTATGGCTACACCTTC. The chain recombines TRBV3-1 (or the pseudogene TRBV3-2) with TRBJ1-2; D is undetermined. The CDR3 spans 16 residues. In germline, CDR1 is LGHDT, CDR2 YNNKEL (reference sequence). V lost 1 base and J lost 4, with 16 bases in between.

The J gene is TRBJ2-7, the V gene TRBV28; D gene unclear. The germline V and J ends were trimmed by 8 bases and 3 bases, with 14 bases remaining between them. The CDR3 is 13 amino acids. Germline loops: CDR1 MDHEN, CDR2 SYDVKM. The CDR3 region is CASGRGSNYEQYF. The CDR3, as DNA: TGTGCCAGCGGGCGTGGCAGCAACTACGAGCAGTACTTC.

The rearrangement links TRBV10-3 to TRBJ1-1; D is possibly TRBD1 (5 bases). Looked up from germline, CDR1 is ENHRY and CDR2 is SYGVKD. Trimming shortened V by 0 bases and J by 7 bases, and 9 bases separated the two germline ends. CDR3 length: 13 residues. CDR3 sequence (DNA): TGTGCCATCAGTGAGTCGCAGGGATTTGAAGCTTTCTTT. The encoded protein is CAISESQGFEAFF.

J is TRBJ2-6 and V is TRBV2; D is unclear. From germline, CDR1 is SNHLY and CDR2 FYNNEI. The CDR3 sequence is 14 residues long. Trimming stripped 9 bases from V and 0 bases from J, with 9 bases between. The CDR3 reads CARSKSSGANVLTF. As DNA, the CDR3 is TGTGCCAGAAGCAAGAGCTCTGGGGCCAACGTCCTGACTTTC.

The gene calls are TRBV19 and TRBJ1-2, with D maybe TRBD1 (5 bases). CDR3 length: 12 amino acids. V dropped 6 bases and J dropped 8 bases, with 13 bases sitting between them. Looked up from germline, CDR1 is LNHDA and CDR2 is SQIVND (reference sequence). CDR3 sequence reads: CASRQRGYGYTF. Written as DNA, the CDR3 is TGTGCCAGTAGGCAACGGGGGTACGGCTACACCTTC.

The CDR3: CASSLDRVTDTQYF. The CDR3 DNA is TGCGCCAGCAGCTTGGACAGAGTCACAGATACGCAGTATTTT. The chain uses TRBV5-1 and TRBJ2-3; D unresolved. The CDR3 runs 14 residues. Germline CDR1 and CDR2: SGHRS and YFSETQ. The V gene lost 0 bases and the J gene lost 2 bases, with 7 bases spanning the gap.

The CDR3 DNA follows: TGTGCCAGCAGCCCTCAGACAGGGCGTAGCACAGATACGCAGTATTTT. As protein: CASSPQTGRSTDTQYF. The V call is TRBV7-6, the J call TRBJ2-3; 7 bases align to TRBD1. V shed 5 bases, J shed 0 bases, and the junction held 8 bases outside the gene matches. Looked up from germline, CDR1 is SGHVS and CDR2 is FNYEAQ. The CDR3 loop spans 16 amino acids.

As DNA, the CDR3 is TGTGCCAGCAGTGACAAAGATACGCAGTATTTT. This encodes CASSDKDTQYF. The chain employs TRBV6-2 or TRBV6-3 and TRBJ2-3; D is undetermined. The CDR3 extends over 11 amino acids. CDR1 MNHEY and CDR2 SVGEGT come from the germline V gene. Trimming shortened V by 5 bases and J by 5 bases, and 5 bases separated the two germline ends.

The chain links TRBV7-9 to TRBJ1-1; unclear D gene. The CDR3 is made up of 17 amino acids. The V gene lost 2 bases and the J gene lost 1 base, with 17 bases spanning the gap. Germline CDR1 SEHNR, CDR2 FQNEAQ (reference sequence). In nucleotides, the CDR3 is TGTGCCAGCAGCTTACAACGGGGTACGGCCGAGAACACTGAAGCTTTCTTT. Translating it yields CASSLQRGTAENTEAFF.

This clone was found a few times. The V and J genes are TRBV7-8 and TRBJ1-1; 10 nucleotides agree with TRBD1. The V segment lost 3 bases and the J segment 3 bases; nucleotides outside the gene matches: 4. The CDR3 length is 15 residues. CDR1 is SGHVS and CDR2 is FQNEAQ in the germline V gene. The DNA of the CDR3 is TGTGCCAGCAGCTTGGAGACAGGGGGCTACACTGAAGCTTTCTTT. Amino acid sequence: CASSLETGGYTEAFF.

V is TRBV9 and J is TRBJ2-2, with 7 bases identical to TRBD2. The length of the CDR3 is 16 residues. J was trimmed by 3 bases and V by 4 bases; bases with no gene match: 9. Germline values: CDR1 SGDLS, CDR2 YYNGEE. CDR3 in amino acids: CASSQYAGEYTGELFF. The CDR3, as DNA: TGTGCCAGCAGCCAATACGCGGGGGAGTACACCGGGGAGCTGTTTTTT.

CDR3 nucleotides: TGTGCCAGCAGCCAGCGGACAGGGGGCGTCTACGAGCAGTACTTC. Translation: CASSQRTGGVYEQYF. The gene calls are TRBV3-1 (or the pseudogene TRBV3-2) and TRBJ2-7; TRBD1 matches at 11 bases. With 3 bases clipped from V and 3 bases from J, the junction kept 4 bases outside the gene matches. From germline, CDR1 is LGHDT and CDR2 YNNKEL (reference sequence). The CDR3 totals 15 residues.

The CDR3 region is CASSMPKTSSTGELFF. For the CDR3, the DNA is TGTGCCAGTAGTATGCCGAAAACGAGCTCCACTGGGGAGCTGTTTTTT. The rearrangement uses TRBV19 and TRBJ2-2; no clear D gene. The V gene lost 3 bases and the J gene lost 8 bases, with 19 bases spanning the gap. From germline, CDR1 is LNHDA and CDR2 SQIVND (reference sequence). The CDR3 totals 16 residues.

The chain employs TRBV21-1 and TRBJ1-6; TRBD1 was called by the table and not checked on the DNA. TRBV21-1 is a listed pseudogene. CDR3 size: 21 residues. DNA for the CDR3: TGTGCCAGCAGCAACTTCAGGGCAGGGCAATGTACGAGCTCCTATAATTCACCCCTCCACTTT. It translates to CASSNFRAGQCTSSYNSPLHF.

The chain is built from TRBV19 and TRBJ1-1, with D tentatively TRBD1 (6 bases). CDR3 length: 13 amino acids. CDR1 is LNHDA, CDR2 SQIVND, per germline (reference sequence). V shed 6 bases and J shed 1 base, with 9 bases lying between them. The chain's CDR3 is CASRPGQNTEAFF. CDR3 coding DNA: TGTGCCAGTAGACCGGGACAGAACACTGAAGCTTTCTTT.

The chain couples TRBV28 to TRBJ2-1; D call uncertain. Trimming cost V 1 base and J 6 bases, with 7 bases left between them. Germline CDR1 and CDR2: MDHEN and SYDVKM. CDR3 length: 13 residues. The CDR3 nucleotides are TGTGCCAGCAGTTTATTAACACCCAATGAGCAGTTCTTC. It yields the protein CASSLLTPNEQFF.

The J gene is TRBJ2-6, the V gene TRBV6-2 or TRBV6-3; possibly TRBD1 for D (6 bases). Germline V gene data show CDR1 as MNHEY and CDR2 as SVGEGT. The CDR3 loop spans 21 amino acids. Trimming cost V 0 bases and J 0 bases, with 21 bases left between them. The CDR3 region is CASSYSIVLSGTYSGANVLTF. In nucleotides, the CDR3 is TGTGCCAGCAGTTACTCGATTGTACTTTCAGGGACATACTCTGGGGCCAACGTCCTGACTTTC.

This chain uses TRBV7-3 with TRBJ2-1; 8 bases agree with TRBD2. Germline CDR1 reads SGHTA; CDR2 reads FQGTGA. V trimming: 4 bases; J trimming: 8 bases; junction bases outside the gene matches: 13. The CDR3 is 16 residues long. The CDR3 DNA sequence: TGTGCCAGCAGCTCCTCTCGGACTAGCTACTTAGATGAGCAGTTCTTC. As protein: CASSSSRTSYLDEQFF.

The chain carries TRBV5-6 and TRBJ2-3; 9 nucleotides line up with TRBD1. The J segment lost 4 bases and the V segment lost 3 bases, leaving 0 bases of the junction unmatched. Per germline, CDR1 SGHDT and CDR2 YYEEEE. The CDR3 sequence is 13 residues long. CDR3 DNA sequence: TGTGCCAGCAGCTGGACAGGGGCAGATACGCAGTATTTT. It encodes CASSWTGADTQYF.

The rearrangement links TRBV7-9 to TRBJ2-7; TRBD2 matches 11 bases. This CDR3 region has 17 residues. The V gene's germline CDR1 is SEHNR and CDR2 FQNEAQ (reference sequence). Losses at the gene ends were 5 bases for V and 6 bases for J; bases not matched to a gene: 15. The CDR3 here is CASSHRATTSGTSEQYF. Here the CDR3 DNA reads TGTGCCAGCAGCCATCGGGCGACGACTAGCGGGACAAGCGAGCAGTACTTC.

This clone was detected only once. In DNA, the CDR3 is TGTGCCAGTTCCCCTAGGGGCGGACCTTACAATGAGCAGTTCTTC. It specifies CASSPRGGPYNEQFF. The chain couples TRBV7-2 to TRBJ2-1, with D perhaps matching TRBD1 (5 bases). V dropped 9 bases and J dropped 4 bases, with 19 bases sitting between them. CDR3 length: 15 amino acids. CDR1 and CDR2 from the germline V gene are SGHTA and FQGNSA.

The chain combines TRBV12-3 or TRBV12-4 with TRBJ1-2; no definite D call. CDR3 length: 13 amino acids. Trimming removed 4 bases from V and 4 bases from J, with 10 bases in between. The CDR3: CASSSPFGYGYTF. The CDR3 nucleotides read TGTGCCAGCAGTTCCCCCTTCGGCTATGGCTACACCTTC.

The chain joins TRBV28 to TRBJ2-1, with D possibly TRBD1 on 5 matching bases. The germline V gene has CDR1 MDHEN and CDR2 SYDVKM. CDR3 length: 13 residues. V lost 6 bases, J lost 4 bases, and 10 bases lay in between. As DNA, the CDR3 is TGTGCCAGCAGCCCCGACAGTTACAATGAGCAGTTCTTC. Its translation: CASSPDSYNEQFF.

This chain links TRBV7-2 with TRBJ2-7, with a tentative D call TRBD2 (6 bases). The germline gives CDR1 SGHTA, CDR2 FQGNSA. The CDR3 runs to 13 residues. Trimming stripped 5 bases from V and 5 bases from J, with 13 bases between. The CDR3 here is CASSLMGGNEQYF. The CDR3 DNA follows: TGTGCCAGCAGCCTGATGGGAGGCAACGAGCAGTACTTC.

Only a few counts were recorded for this clone. The V gene is TRBV4-3, the J gene TRBJ2-2; 7 nucleotides agree with TRBD2. The CDR3 runs 15 residues. The germline V gene has CDR1 LGHNA and CDR2 YSLEER. V lost 1 base, J lost 4 bases, and 3 bases stayed unmatched. The CDR3 loop reads CASSQVAGATGELFF. CDR3 in DNA: TGCGCCAGCAGCCAAGTTGCGGGAGCCACCGGGGAGCTGTTTTTT.

This clone was detected only a few times. The rearrangement links TRBV6-5 to TRBJ1-5, with unresolved D. Per the germline V gene, CDR1 is MNHEY and CDR2 is SVGAGI. The germline V and J ends were trimmed by 5 bases and 1 base, with 12 bases remaining between them. The CDR3 length is 15 residues. CDR3 in amino acids: CASSRGRPSNQPQHF. Written as DNA, the CDR3 is TGTGCCAGCAGTCGCGGCAGACCGAGCAATCAGCCCCAGCATTTT.

V is TRBV6-1 and J is TRBJ1-5; 12 positions agree with TRBD1. The CDR3 sequence is 16 residues long. Germline CDR1 reads MNHNS; CDR2 reads SASEGT. With 4 bases clipped from V and 4 bases from J, the junction kept 5 bases outside the gene matches. As DNA, the CDR3 is TGTGCCAGCAGTGGACCGGGACAGGGGGCTAATCAGCCCCAGCATTTT. Residues: CASSGPGQGANQPQHF.

The J gene is TRBJ1-1, the V gene TRBV18; TRBD1 matches at 8 bases. There are 14 residues in the CDR3. V lost 2 bases, J lost 1 base, and 0 bases stayed unmatched. Germline assignment: CDR1 KGHSH and CDR2 LQKENI. This CDR3 reads CASSPGTGNTEAFF. Written as DNA, the CDR3 is TGTGCCAGCTCACCAGGGACAGGGAACACTGAAGCTTTCTTT.